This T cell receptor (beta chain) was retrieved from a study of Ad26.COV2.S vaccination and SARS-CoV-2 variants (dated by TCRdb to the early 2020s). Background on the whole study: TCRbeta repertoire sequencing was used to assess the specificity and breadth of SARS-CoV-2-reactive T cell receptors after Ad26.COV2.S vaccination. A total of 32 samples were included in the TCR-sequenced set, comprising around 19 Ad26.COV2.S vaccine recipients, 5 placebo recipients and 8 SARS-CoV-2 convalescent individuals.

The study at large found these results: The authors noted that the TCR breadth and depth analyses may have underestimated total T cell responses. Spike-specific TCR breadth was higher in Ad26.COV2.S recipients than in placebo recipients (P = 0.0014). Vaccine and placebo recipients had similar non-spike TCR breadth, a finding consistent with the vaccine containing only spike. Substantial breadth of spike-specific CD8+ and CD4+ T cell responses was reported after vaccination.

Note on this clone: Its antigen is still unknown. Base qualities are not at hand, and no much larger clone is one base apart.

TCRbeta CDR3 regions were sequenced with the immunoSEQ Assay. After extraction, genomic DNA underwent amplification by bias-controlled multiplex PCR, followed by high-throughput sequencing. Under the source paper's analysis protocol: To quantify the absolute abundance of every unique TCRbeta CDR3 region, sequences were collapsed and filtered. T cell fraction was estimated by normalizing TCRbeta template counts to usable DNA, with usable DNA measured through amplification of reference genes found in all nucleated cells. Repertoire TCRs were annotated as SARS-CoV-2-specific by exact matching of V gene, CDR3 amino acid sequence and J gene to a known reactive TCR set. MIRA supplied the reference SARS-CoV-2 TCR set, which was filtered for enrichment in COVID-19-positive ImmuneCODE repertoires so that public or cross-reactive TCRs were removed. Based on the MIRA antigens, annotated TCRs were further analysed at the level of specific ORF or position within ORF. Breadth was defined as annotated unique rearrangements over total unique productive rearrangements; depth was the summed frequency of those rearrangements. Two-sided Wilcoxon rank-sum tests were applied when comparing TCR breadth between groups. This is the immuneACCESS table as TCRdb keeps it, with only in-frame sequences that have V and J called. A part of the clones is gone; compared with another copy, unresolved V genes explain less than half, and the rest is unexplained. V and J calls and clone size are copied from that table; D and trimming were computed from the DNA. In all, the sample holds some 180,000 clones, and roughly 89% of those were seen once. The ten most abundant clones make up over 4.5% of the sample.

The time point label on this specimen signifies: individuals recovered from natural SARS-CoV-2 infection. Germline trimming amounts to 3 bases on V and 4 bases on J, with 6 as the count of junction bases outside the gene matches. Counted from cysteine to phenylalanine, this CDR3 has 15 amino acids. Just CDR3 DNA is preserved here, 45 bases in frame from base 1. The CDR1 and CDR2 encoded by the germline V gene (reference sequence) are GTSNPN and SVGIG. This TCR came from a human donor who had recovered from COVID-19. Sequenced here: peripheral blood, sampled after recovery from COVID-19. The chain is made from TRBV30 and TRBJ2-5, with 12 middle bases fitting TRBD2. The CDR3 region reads CAWSPGLAGAETQYF. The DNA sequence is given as TGTGCCTGGAGCCCGGGACTAGCGGGTGCAGAGACCCAGTACTTC.